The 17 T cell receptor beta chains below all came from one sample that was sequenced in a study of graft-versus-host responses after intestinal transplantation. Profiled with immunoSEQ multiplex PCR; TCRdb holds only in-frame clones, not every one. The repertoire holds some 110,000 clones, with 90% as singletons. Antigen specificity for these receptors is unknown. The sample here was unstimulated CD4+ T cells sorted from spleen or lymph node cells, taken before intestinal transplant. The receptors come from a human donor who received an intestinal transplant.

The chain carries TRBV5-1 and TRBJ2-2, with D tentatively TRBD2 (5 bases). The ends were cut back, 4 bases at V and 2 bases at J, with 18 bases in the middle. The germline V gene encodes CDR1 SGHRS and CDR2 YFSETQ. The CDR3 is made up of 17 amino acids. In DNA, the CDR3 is TGCGCCAGCAGCCCTACCCCCGGACTCCTAAACACCGGGGAGCTGTTTTTT. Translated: CASSPTPGLLNTGELFF.

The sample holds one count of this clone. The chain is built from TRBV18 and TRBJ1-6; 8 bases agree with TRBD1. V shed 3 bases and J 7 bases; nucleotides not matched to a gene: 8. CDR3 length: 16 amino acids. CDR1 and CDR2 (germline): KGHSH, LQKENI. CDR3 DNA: TGTGCCAGCTCACCCCGGACAGGGACCGGCAATTCACCCCTCCACTTT. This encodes CASSPRTGTGNSPLHF.

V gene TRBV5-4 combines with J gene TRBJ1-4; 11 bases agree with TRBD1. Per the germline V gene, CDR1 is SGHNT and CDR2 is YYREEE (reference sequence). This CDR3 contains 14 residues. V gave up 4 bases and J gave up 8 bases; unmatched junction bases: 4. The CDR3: CASSRDRGNEKLFF. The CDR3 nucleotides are TGTGCCAGCAGCCGGGACAGGGGGAACGAAAAACTGTTTTTT.

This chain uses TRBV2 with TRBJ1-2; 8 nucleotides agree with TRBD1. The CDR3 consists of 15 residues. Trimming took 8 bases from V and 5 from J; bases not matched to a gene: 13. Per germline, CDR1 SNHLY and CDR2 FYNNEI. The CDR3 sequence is CASGGVTGGSYGYTF. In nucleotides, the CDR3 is TGTGCCAGCGGAGGCGTTACAGGGGGATCATATGGCTACACCTTC. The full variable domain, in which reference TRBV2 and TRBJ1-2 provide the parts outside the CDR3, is EPEVTQTPSHQVTQMGQEVILRCVPISNHLYFYWYRQILGQKVEFLVSFYNNEISEKSEIFDDQFSVERPDGSNFTLKIRSTKLEDSAMYFCASGGVTGGSYGYTFGSGTRLTVV.

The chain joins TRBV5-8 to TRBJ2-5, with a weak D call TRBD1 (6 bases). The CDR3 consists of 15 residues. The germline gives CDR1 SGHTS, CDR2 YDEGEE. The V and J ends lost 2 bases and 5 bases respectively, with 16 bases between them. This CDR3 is CASSFVRGILETQYF. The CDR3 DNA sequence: TGTGCCAGCAGCTTCGTCAGGGGAATCCTGGAGACCCAGTACTTC. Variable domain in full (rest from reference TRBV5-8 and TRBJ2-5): EAGVTQSPTHLIKTRGQQATLRCSPISGHTSVYWYQQALGLGLQFLLWYDEGEERNRGNFPPRFSGRQFPNYSSELNVNALELEDSALYLCASSFVRGILETQYFGPGTRLLVL.

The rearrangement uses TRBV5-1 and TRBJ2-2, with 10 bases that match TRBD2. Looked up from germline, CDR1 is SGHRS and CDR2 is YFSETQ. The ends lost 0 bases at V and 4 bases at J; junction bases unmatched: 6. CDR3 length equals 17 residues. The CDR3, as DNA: TGCGCCAGCAGCTTGGGCCTAGCGGGAGTTACCACCGGGGAGCTGTTTTTT. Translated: CASSLGLAGVTTGELFF.

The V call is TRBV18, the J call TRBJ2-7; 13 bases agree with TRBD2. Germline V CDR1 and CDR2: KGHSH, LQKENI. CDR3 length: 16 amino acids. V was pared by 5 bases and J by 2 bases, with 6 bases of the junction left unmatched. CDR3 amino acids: CASSSGLAGITYEQYF. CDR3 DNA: TGTGCCAGCTCATCGGGACTAGCGGGGATTACCTACGAGCAGTACTTC.

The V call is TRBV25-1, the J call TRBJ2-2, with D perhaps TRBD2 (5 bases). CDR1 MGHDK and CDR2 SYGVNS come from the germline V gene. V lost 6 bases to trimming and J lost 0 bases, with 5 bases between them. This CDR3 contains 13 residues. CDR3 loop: CASSGANTGELFF. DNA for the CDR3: TGTGCCAGCAGCGGGGCGAACACCGGGGAGCTGTTTTTT.

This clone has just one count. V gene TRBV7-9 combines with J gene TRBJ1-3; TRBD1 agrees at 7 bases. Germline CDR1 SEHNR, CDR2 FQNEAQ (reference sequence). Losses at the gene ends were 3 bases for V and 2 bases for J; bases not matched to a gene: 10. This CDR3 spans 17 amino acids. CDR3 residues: CASSFSYQGGTGNTIYF. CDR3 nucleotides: TGTGCCAGCAGCTTCTCGTACCAGGGGGGAACTGGAAACACCATATATTTT.

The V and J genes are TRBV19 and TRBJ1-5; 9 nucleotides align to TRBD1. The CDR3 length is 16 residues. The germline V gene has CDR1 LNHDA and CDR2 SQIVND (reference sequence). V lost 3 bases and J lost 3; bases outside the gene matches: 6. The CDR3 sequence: CASSISDRGFNQPQHF. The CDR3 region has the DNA TGTGCCAGTAGTATTTCAGACAGGGGGTTCAATCAGCCCCAGCATTTT.

CDR3 nucleotides: TGTGCCAGCAGCAGAGCCGGGACAGGGATCAAGGGTGAGCAGTACTTC. Residues: CASSRAGTGIKGEQYF. This rearrangement joins TRBV7-2 to TRBJ2-7, with TRBD1 identical over 9 bases. The CDR3 covers 16 residues. V dropped 5 bases and J dropped 7; count of bases not matched to a gene: 15. The germline gives CDR1 SGHTA, CDR2 FQGNSA.

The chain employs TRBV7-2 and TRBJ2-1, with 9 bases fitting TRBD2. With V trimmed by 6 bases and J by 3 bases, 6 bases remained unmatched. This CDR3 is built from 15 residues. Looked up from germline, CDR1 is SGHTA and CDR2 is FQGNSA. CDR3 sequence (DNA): TGTGCCAGCAGGTCTCTAGCGGGGTACTACAATGAGCAGTTCTTC. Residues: CASRSLAGYYNEQFF.

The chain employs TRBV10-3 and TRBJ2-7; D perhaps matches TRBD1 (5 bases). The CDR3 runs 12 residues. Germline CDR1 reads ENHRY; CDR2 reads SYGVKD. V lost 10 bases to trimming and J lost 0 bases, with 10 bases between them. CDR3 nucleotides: TGTGCCACCACAGGTTCCTCCTACGAGCAGTACTTC. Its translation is CATTGSSYEQYF.

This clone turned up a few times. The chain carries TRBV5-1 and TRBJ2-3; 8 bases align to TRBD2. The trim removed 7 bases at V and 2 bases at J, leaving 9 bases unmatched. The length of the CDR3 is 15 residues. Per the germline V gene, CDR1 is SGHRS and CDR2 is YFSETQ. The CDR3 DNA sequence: TGCGCCAGCGGGGGCGGGGGGACCTCCACAGATACGCAGTATTTT. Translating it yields CASGGGGTSTDTQYF.

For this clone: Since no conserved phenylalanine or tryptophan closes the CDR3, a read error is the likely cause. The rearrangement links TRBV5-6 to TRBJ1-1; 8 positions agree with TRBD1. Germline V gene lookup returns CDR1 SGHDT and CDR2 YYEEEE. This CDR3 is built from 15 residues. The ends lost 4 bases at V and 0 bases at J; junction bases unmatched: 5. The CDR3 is CASSTRQGMNTEAFS. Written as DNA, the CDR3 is TGTGCCAGCAGCACCCGACAGGGGATGAACACTGAAGCTTTCTCT.

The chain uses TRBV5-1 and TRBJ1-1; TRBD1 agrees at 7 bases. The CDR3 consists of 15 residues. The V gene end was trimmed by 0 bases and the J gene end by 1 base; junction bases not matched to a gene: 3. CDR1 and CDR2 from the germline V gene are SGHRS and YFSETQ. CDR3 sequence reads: CASSLGGTENTEAFF. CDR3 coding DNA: TGCGCCAGCAGCTTGGGTGGGACAGAGAACACTGAAGCTTTCTTT. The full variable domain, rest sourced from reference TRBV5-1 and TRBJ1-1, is KAGVTQTPRYLIKTRGQQVTLSCSPISGHRSVSWYQQTPGQGLQFLFEYFSETQRNKGNFPGRFSGRQFSNSRSEMNVSTLELGDSALYLCASSLGGTENTEAFFGQGTRLTVV.

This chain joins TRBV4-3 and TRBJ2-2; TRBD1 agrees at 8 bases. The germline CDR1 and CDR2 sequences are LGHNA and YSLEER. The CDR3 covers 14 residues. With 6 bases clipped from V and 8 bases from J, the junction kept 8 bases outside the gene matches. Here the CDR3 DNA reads TGCGCCAGCAGTAAGGACAGGGTCATTGGGGAGCTGTTTTTT. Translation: CASSKDRVIGELFF.